This T cell receptor beta chain was obtained from a study of T-cell reconstitution after alpha-beta-depleted transplantation in children. General study findings and limits: Where some patients showed high TCRbeta diversity at day 60, it came from recipient T cells and thymic progenitors that had survived. T-cell counts and diversity at one year following transplant were attributed mainly to newly produced T cells.

The table lists this clonotype with many counts. No antigen is known for it. This CDR3 comprises 16 residues. The J segment lost 4 bases and the V segment lost 1 base, leaving 9 bases of the junction unmatched. Germline loops: CDR1 SGHRS, CDR2 YFSETQ. The authors prepared the TCRbeta library with unique molecular identifiers. TCRdb re-derived calls from the PCR reads in MiXCR, one entry per CDR3 protein. The sample lists some 450,000 distinct CDR3 sequences, 43% occurring once. The sequence was collected from a girl aged 2-10 years with aplastic anemia, due to receive a stem cell transplant. Sequenced here: PBMCs, sampled before TCRalphabeta/CD19-depleted stem cell transplant. V is TRBV5-1 and J is TRBJ1-1, with 8 positions matching TRBD1. This CDR3 is CASSLSAGGEVTEAFF. The CDR3 DNA reads TGCGCCAGCAGCTTGTCGGCAGGGGGCGAAGTCACTGAAGCTTTCTTT.